The 8 T cell receptor beta chains presented below share a single source sample, sequenced in a study of CD8+ T cells in alopecia areata. RNA was extracted and reverse transcribed into cDNA as the sequencing template. The repertoire was sequenced with immunoSEQ multiplex PCR; TCRdb's copy has only in-frame clones and lacks some. The data contain 200,000 to 250,000 clones, more than 30% of them seen just once; the ten biggest clones take up roughly 0.45%. Treatment noted: oral pan-JAK inhibitor, 5-10 mg twice daily. The specimen was CD4+ T cells sorted from blood, collected at approximately week 30, from a patient treated with tofacitinib. The receptors come from a human donor with alopecia areata.

In its sample, this clone was seen a few times. The chain combines TRBV5-1 with TRBJ1-4; D ambiguous. The ends were cut back, 2 bases at V and 6 bases at J, with 11 bases in the middle. The CDR3 extends over 14 amino acids. Germline V gene sequence: CDR1 SGHRS, CDR2 YFSETQ. CDR3 nucleotide sequence: TGCGCCAGCAGCTTACAGAACACAGATGAAAAACTGTTTTTT. This sequence encodes CASSLQNTDEKLFF.

The chain links TRBV30 to TRBJ1-2; possibly TRBD1 for D (6 bases). This CDR3 is built from 14 residues. The V gene's germline CDR1 is GTSNPN and CDR2 SVGIG (reference sequence). V was shortened by 1 base and J by 4 bases, with 13 bases between the two germline ends. CDR3 region: CAWSGTVFIYGYTF. DNA for the CDR3: TGTGCCTGGAGTGGGACAGTCTTTATCTATGGCTACACCTTC.

This clone was seen repeatedly, ten times or more. The genes are TRBV18 and TRBJ1-1; D is perhaps TRBD1 (6 bases). Per the germline V gene, CDR1 is KGHSH and CDR2 is LQKENI. The germline V and J ends were trimmed by 2 bases and 1 base, with 8 bases remaining between them. CDR3 length: 14 residues. The CDR3: CASSPAGANTEAFF. The CDR3 coding sequence is TGTGCCAGCTCACCAGCAGGGGCGAACACTGAAGCTTTCTTT.

The J gene is TRBJ1-4, the V gene TRBV5-1; D is ambiguous. The CDR3 consists of 14 residues. V dropped 4 bases and J dropped 5 bases, with 12 bases sitting between them. CDR1 is SGHRS, CDR2 YFSETQ, per germline. The CDR3 is CASSPGGGNEKLFF. DNA for the CDR3: TGCGCCAGCAGCCCCGGAGGAGGGAATGAAAAACTGTTTTTT.

This clone was counted only a few times. The V gene is TRBV18, the J gene TRBJ2-1; 9 nucleotides align to TRBD2. CDR3 length: 16 residues. Trimming cost V 3 bases and J 6 bases; bases outside gene matches: 9. Germline V gene data show CDR1 as KGHSH and CDR2 as LQKENI. CDR3 nucleotides: TGTGCCAGCTCACCGCCTGAGCGGGGGGTTGGCAATGAGCAGTTCTTC. It specifies CASSPPERGVGNEQFF. Looking up the rest from reference TRBV18 and TRBJ2-1 gives the full variable domain: NAGVMQNPRHLVRRRGQEARLRCSPMKGHSHVYWYRQLPEEGLKFMVYLQKENIIDESGMPKERFSAEFPKEGPSILRIQQVVRGDSAAYFCASSPPERGVGNEQFFGPGTRLTVL.

The CDR3 region has the DNA TGTGCCAGCAGTTACTCGAGAGGGTCGGATACGCAGTATTTT. Translating gives CASSYSRGSDTQYF. V and J are TRBV6-5 and TRBJ2-3, with D maybe TRBD2 (5 bases). V lost 0 bases and J 6 bases, leaving 10 bases between the germline ends. CDR3 size: 14 residues. Looked up from germline, CDR1 is MNHEY and CDR2 is SVGAGI.

This clone was counted a few times. This chain connects TRBV6-6 to TRBJ2-7; D is unresolved. V was pared by 6 bases and J by 6 bases, with 9 bases between. Germline CDR1 is MNHNY and CDR2 is SVGAGI (reference sequence). This CDR3 region has 11 residues. The CDR3 nucleotides are TGTGCCAGCAGGCGGTTTTCCGAGCAGTACTTC. Amino acids: CASRRFSEQYF.

A few counts support this clone. CDR3 coding DNA: TGTGCCAGCAGCAGGGAGTCCCTCATTCAGTACTTC. It translates to CASSRESLIQYF. The rearrangement links TRBV7-9 to TRBJ2-4, with D perhaps TRBD2 (5 bases). The CDR3 is made up of 12 amino acids. Germline V gene lookup returns CDR1 SEHNR and CDR2 FQNEAQ (reference sequence). V was shortened by 5 bases and J by 9 bases, with 11 bases between the two germline ends.